This is a list of T cell receptor beta chains from one sample in a study of blood T cell repertoires in COVID-19. Only in-frame clones appear in the TCRdb table, and some are missing; sequencing was by immunoSEQ multiplex PCR. The sample lists 95,000 to 110,000 clones, 84% occurring once. Sample: peripheral blood. Receptors were obtained from a human donor in a cohort sampled during active COVID-19. CDR3s include the opening cysteine and the closing phenylalanine or tryptophan. Fields, in order: CDR3 protein, CDR3 DNA, clone size, D gene, J gene, V gene. D genes are given only for firm matches. Where a row states a size, it is once, few, many or the class of an expanded clone; other rows omit it.

CDR3 protein: CASSPPGGLSTEAFF; CDR3 DNA: TGTGCCAGCAGCCCGCCCGGGGGTCTGTCCACTGAAGCTTTCTTT; clone size: .; D gene: .; J gene: TRBJ1-1; V gene: TRBV7-2
CDR3 protein: CASSGGTSREQYF; CDR3 DNA: TGTGCCAGTAGTGGGGGGACTTCCCGCGAGCAGTACTTC; clone size: .; D gene: .; J gene: TRBJ2-7; V gene: TRBV19
CDR3 protein: CASSPASGARLVYF; CDR3 DNA: TGTGCCAGCAGCCCGGCTAGCGGGGCCCGTCTGGTGTATTTT; clone size: few; D gene: TRBD2; J gene: TRBJ2-3; V gene: TRBV3-1/TRBV3-2
CDR3 protein: CASSEPPGNTEAFF; CDR3 DNA: TGTGCCAGCAGTGAGCCACCGGGAAACACTGAAGCTTTCTTT; clone size: .; D gene: .; J gene: TRBJ1-1; V gene: TRBV2
CDR3 protein: CASSSLAEGADTQYF; CDR3 DNA: TGTGCCAGCAGCTCGCTAGCGGAGGGAGCAGATACGCAGTATTTT; clone size: .; D gene: TRBD2; J gene: TRBJ2-3; V gene: TRBV11-2
CDR3 protein: CASSLVDRGRAYEQYF; CDR3 DNA: TGCGCCAGCAGCTTAGTCGACAGGGGAAGGGCGTACGAGCAGTACTTC; clone size: .; D gene: TRBD1; J gene: TRBJ2-7; V gene: TRBV5-1
CDR3 protein: CASSYSRDTSYEQYF; CDR3 DNA: TGTGCCAGCAGTTACTCCCGGGACACCTCCTACGAGCAGTACTTC; clone size: .; D gene: .; J gene: TRBJ2-7; V gene: TRBV6-5
CDR3 protein: CATGGQVLDGYTF; CDR3 DNA: TGTGCCACGGGGGGCCAGGTCCTGGATGGCTACACCTTC; clone size: .; D gene: .; J gene: TRBJ1-2; V gene: TRBV10-3
CDR3 protein: CASTWEVLNTEAFF; CDR3 DNA: TGCGCCAGCACCTGGGAGGTACTGAACACTGAAGCTTTCTTT; clone size: .; D gene: .; J gene: TRBJ1-1; V gene: TRBV5-1
CDR3 protein: CASSKGTSGLPDTQYF; CDR3 DNA: TGTGCCAGCAGCAAAGGGACTAGCGGGCTCCCAGATACGCAGTATTTT; clone size: .; D gene: .; J gene: TRBJ2-3; V gene: TRBV21-1
CDR3 protein: CAISELRQGGSGNTIYF; CDR3 DNA: TGTGCCATCAGTGAGCTACGACAGGGTGGCTCTGGAAACACCATATATTTT; clone size: .; D gene: TRBD1; J gene: TRBJ1-3; V gene: TRBV10-3
CDR3 protein: CASSPSRGDYGYTF; CDR3 DNA: TGTGCCAGCAGCCCCAGTCGGGGTGACTATGGCTACACCTTC; clone size: once; D gene: .; J gene: TRBJ1-2; V gene: TRBV9
CDR3 protein: CASRMGQLGQGYEQYF; CDR3 DNA: TGTGCCAGCAGGATGGGACAGTTGGGACAGGGGTACGAGCAGTACTTC; clone size: .; D gene: TRBD1; J gene: TRBJ2-7; V gene: TRBV2
CDR3 protein: CASSQNGGAGYGYTF; CDR3 DNA: TGTGCCAGCAGCCAAAATGGCGGGGCAGGCTATGGCTACACCTTC; clone size: .; D gene: .; J gene: TRBJ1-2; V gene: TRBV3-1/TRBV3-2
CDR3 protein: CASSGQGSFGYTF; CDR3 DNA: TGTGCCAGCAGTGGACAGGGGAGTTTTGGCTACACCTTC; clone size: .; D gene: TRBD1; J gene: TRBJ1-2; V gene: TRBV2
CDR3 protein: CASSQSEGLTEAFF; CDR3 DNA: TGTGCCAGCAGCCAATCGGAGGGACTCACTGAAGCTTTCTTT; clone size: .; D gene: .; J gene: TRBJ1-1; V gene: TRBV16
CDR3 protein: CASSLAQGGMNTEAFF; CDR3 DNA: TGTGCCAGCAGCTTAGCGCAGGGAGGGATGAACACTGAAGCTTTCTTT; clone size: .; D gene: .; J gene: TRBJ1-1; V gene: TRBV7-9
CDR3 protein: CASTTGGISYNSPLHF; CDR3 DNA: TGTGCCAGCACCACGGGGGGGATATCCTATAATTCACCCCTCCACTTT; clone size: .; D gene: .; J gene: TRBJ1-6; V gene: TRBV5-5
CDR3 protein: CASSSGQYGYTF; CDR3 DNA: TGTGCCAGCAGTTCTGGACAGTATGGCTACACCTTC; clone size: .; D gene: .; J gene: TRBJ1-2; V gene: TRBV12-3/TRBV12-4
CDR3 protein: CASSSTSGGANEQFF; CDR3 DNA: TGTGCCAGCTCATCAACTAGCGGGGGGGCGAATGAGCAGTTCTTC; clone size: few; D gene: TRBD2; J gene: TRBJ2-1; V gene: TRBV18
CDR3 protein: CASQTGGGYQPQHF; CDR3 DNA: TGTGCCAGCCAAACAGGGGGAGGGTATCAGCCCCAGCATTTT; clone size: .; D gene: TRBD1; J gene: TRBJ1-5; V gene: TRBV6-6
CDR3 protein: CASSLSTGGYGYTF; CDR3 DNA: TGTGCCAGCAGCTTATCAACAGGGGGCTATGGCTACACCTTC; clone size: .; D gene: TRBD1; J gene: TRBJ1-2; V gene: TRBV7-2
CDR3 protein: CASSQSDRGETQYF; CDR3 DNA: TGTGCCAGCAGCCAATCGGACAGGGGTGAGACCCAGTACTTC; clone size: once; D gene: TRBD1; J gene: TRBJ2-5; V gene: TRBV4-2
CDR3 protein: CASSIPGGELFF; CDR3 DNA: TGTGCCAGTAGTATACCGGGCGGGGAGCTGTTTTTT; clone size: .; D gene: .; J gene: TRBJ2-2; V gene: TRBV19
CDR3 protein: CASSQVNRALEAFF; CDR3 DNA: TGTGCCAGCAGCCAAGTGAACCGCGCACTTGAAGCTTTCTTT; clone size: few; D gene: .; J gene: TRBJ1-1; V gene: TRBV4-2
CDR3 protein: CASSPRGQGRAGELFF; CDR3 DNA: TGTGCCAGCAGTCCCAGGGGGCAGGGAAGGGCCGGGGAGCTGTTTTTT; clone size: .; D gene: TRBD1; J gene: TRBJ2-2; V gene: TRBV25-1
CDR3 protein: CASPFSRVPLYGYTF; CDR3 DNA: TGTGCAAGTCCATTTTCCAGGGTCCCCCTATATGGCTACACCTTC; clone size: .; D gene: .; J gene: TRBJ1-2; V gene: TRBV12-2
CDR3 protein: CASRFAQGAPGEQYF; CDR3 DNA: TGTGCCAGCCGCTTCGCCCAGGGGGCGCCGGGCGAGCAGTACTTC; clone size: .; D gene: TRBD1; J gene: TRBJ2-7; V gene: TRBV2
CDR3 protein: CASGLGGGTINYGYTF; CDR3 DNA: TGTGCTAGTGGTTTAGGGGGCGGAACTATTAACTATGGCTACACCTTC; clone size: .; D gene: TRBD1; J gene: TRBJ1-2; V gene: TRBV12-5
CDR3 protein: CASSLAGAVYGYTF; CDR3 DNA: TGTGCCAGCAGCTTAGCAGGGGCGGTATATGGCTACACCTTC; clone size: .; D gene: .; J gene: TRBJ1-2; V gene: TRBV7-6
CDR3 protein: CASSGTSGTGTQYF; CDR3 DNA: TGCGCCAGCAGCGGGACTAGCGGGACTGGGACCCAGTACTTC; clone size: once; D gene: TRBD2; J gene: TRBJ2-5; V gene: TRBV10-1
CDR3 protein: CASSPGTTGNIQYF; CDR3 DNA: TGTGCCAGCAGCCCAGGGACAACCGGGAACATTCAGTACTTC; clone size: .; D gene: .; J gene: TRBJ2-4; V gene: TRBV7-8
CDR3 protein: CASSWDSDTQYF; CDR3 DNA: TGTGCCAGCAGTTGGGACTCTGATACGCAGTATTTT; clone size: .; D gene: .; J gene: TRBJ2-3; V gene: TRBV2
CDR3 protein: CASSPTRTGGNEKLFF; CDR3 DNA: TGTGCCAGCAGCCCCACCCGGACGGGGGGTAATGAAAAACTGTTTTTT; clone size: .; D gene: .; J gene: TRBJ1-4; V gene: TRBV4-2
CDR3 protein: CAWSRRGGADEQFF; CDR3 DNA: TGTGCCTGGAGTAGGAGGGGGGGCGCAGATGAGCAGTTCTTC; clone size: .; D gene: .; J gene: TRBJ2-1; V gene: TRBV30